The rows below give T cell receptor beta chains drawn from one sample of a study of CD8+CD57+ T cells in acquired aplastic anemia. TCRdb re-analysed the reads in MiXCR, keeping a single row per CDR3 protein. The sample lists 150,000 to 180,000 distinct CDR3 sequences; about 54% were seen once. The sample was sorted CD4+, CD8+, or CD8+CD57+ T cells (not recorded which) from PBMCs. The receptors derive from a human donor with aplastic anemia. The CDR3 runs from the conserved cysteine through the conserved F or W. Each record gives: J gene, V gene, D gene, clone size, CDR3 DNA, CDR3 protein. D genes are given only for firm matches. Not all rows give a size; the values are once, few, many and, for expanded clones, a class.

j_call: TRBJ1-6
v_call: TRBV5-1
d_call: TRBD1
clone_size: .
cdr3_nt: TGCGCCAGCAGCTCCCGACAGGGACAGGCTTCACCCCTCCACTTT
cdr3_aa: CASSSRQGQASPLHF

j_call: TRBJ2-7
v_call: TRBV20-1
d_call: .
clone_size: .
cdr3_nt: TGCAGTGCTAGCGGGGGCGTTAGGGAGCAGTACTTC
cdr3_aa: CSASGGVREQYF

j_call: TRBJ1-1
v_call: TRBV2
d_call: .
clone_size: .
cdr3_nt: TGTGCCAGCAGTCAACAGGAACCAATGAACACTGAAGCTTTCTTT
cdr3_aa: CASSQQEPMNTEAFF

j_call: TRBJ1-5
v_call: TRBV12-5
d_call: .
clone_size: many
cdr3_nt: TGTGCTAGTGGTTTGGTTCGTCAGCCCCAGCATTTT
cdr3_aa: CASGLVRQPQHF

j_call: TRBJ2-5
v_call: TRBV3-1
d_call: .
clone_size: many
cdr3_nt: TGTGCCAGCAGCCGTAAACCGGGACATGTATTGGGCCAAGAGACCCAGTACTTC
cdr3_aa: CASSRKPGHVLGQETQYF

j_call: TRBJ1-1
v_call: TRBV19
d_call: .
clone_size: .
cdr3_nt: TGTGCCAGTAGTCGGGACGCCTCGAACACTGAAGCTTTCTTT
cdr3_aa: CASSRDASNTEAFF

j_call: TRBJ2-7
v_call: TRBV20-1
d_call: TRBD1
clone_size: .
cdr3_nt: TGCAGTGCTAGGGAGGACAGGGTCTCCTACGAGCAGTACTTC
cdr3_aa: CSAREDRVSYEQYF

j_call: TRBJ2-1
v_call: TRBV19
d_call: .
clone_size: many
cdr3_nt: TGTGCCAGTAGTATAGGCCGCGGTTACAATGAGCAGTTCTTC
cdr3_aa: CASSIGRGYNEQFF

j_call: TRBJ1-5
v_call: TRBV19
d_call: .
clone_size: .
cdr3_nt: TGTGCCAGTAGTATAAATAGGGGCAATCAGCCCCAGCATTTT
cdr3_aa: CASSINRGNQPQHF

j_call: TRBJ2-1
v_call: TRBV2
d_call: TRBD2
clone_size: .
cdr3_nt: TGTGCCAGCACCGGGGGGGGCAGGTACAATGAGCAGTTCTTC
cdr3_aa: CASTGGGRYNEQFF

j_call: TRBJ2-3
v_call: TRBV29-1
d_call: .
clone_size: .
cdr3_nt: TGCAGCGTACGCGAGCAGACAGATACGCAGTATTTT
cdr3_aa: CSVREQTDTQYF

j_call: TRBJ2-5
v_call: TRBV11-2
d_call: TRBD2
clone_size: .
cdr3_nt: TGTGCCAGCAGCTTAGATAGGGTGGGACTAGCGGGGGGGCAGAGAGAGACCCAGTACTTC
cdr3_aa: CASSLDRVGLAGGQRETQYF

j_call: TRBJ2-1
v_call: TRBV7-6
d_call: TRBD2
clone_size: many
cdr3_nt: TGTGCCAGCAGCCCCCTAGCGGGGGTTCTGAATGAGCAGTTCTTC
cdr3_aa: CASSPLAGVLNEQFF

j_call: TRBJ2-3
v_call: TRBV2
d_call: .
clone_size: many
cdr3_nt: TGTGCCAGCAGTGAACCCGTAGGGGGGGATACGCAGTATTTT
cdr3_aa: CASSEPVGGDTQYF

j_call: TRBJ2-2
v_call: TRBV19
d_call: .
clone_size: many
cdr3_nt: TGTGCCAGTACGTCCCGAGTAAACACCGGGGAGCTGTTTTTT
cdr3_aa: CASTSRVNTGELFF

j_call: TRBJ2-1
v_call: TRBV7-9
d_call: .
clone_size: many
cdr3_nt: TGTGCCAGCAGCTTCAATGGGGGCTCCTACAATGAGCAGTTCTTC
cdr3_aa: CASSFNGGSYNEQFF

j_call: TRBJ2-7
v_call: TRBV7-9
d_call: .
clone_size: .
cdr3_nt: TGTGCCAGCAGCTTGGGTCCGGGGCAGTACTTC
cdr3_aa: CASSLGPGQYF

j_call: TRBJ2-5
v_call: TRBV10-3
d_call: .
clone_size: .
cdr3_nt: TGTGCCATCAGTGAGTCCATGAACCAAGAGACCCAGTACTTC
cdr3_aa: CAISESMNQETQYF

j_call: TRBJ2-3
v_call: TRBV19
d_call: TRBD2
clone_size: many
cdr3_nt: TGTGCCAGTAGTATCCGGACTAGCGGGGGCTACAGCACAGATACGCAGTATTTT
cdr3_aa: CASSIRTSGGYSTDTQYF

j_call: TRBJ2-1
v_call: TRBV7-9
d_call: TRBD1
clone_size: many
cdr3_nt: TGTGCCAGCAGCTTAGAACAGGGGGTTTGGTACAATGAGCAGTTCTTC
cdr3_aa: CASSLEQGVWYNEQFF

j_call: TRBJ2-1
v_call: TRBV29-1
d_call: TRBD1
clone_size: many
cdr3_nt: TGCAGCGTTGCCAATGGGACAGGGGCCTACAATGAGCAGTTCTTC
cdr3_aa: CSVANGTGAYNEQFF

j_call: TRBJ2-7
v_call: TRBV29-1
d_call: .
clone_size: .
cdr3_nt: TGCAGCGTTGCCCTCCTTTACGAGCAGTACTTC
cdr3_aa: CSVALLYEQYF

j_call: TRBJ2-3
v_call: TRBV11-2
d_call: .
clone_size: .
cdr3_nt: TGTGCCAGCAGCTTAGGGTGGGGGGTAAGCATAGATACGCAGTATTTT
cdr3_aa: CASSLGWGVSIDTQYF

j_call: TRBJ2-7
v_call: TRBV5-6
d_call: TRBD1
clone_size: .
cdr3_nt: TGTGCCAGCAGCTTCGGACAGGGGCTGGCCGAGCAGTACTTC
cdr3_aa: CASSFGQGLAEQYF

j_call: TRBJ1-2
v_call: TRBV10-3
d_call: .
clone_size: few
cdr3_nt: TGTGCCATCAGTGAGGTTCAGGACAACTATGGCTACACCTTC
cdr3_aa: CAISEVQDNYGYTF

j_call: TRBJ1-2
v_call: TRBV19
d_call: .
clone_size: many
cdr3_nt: TGTGCCAGTCTAATGGGGGCAGGTCTCTTTAACTATGGCTACACCTTC
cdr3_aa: CASLMGAGLFNYGYTF

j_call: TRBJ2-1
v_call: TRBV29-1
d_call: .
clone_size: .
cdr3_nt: TGCAGCGTTGAACAGAGGACGGGGAGGAATGAGCAGTTCTTC
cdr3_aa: CSVEQRTGRNEQFF

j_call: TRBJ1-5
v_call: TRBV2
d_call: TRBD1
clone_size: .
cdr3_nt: TGTGCCAGCAGTCACGGACAGGGGGCTTTTCAGCCCCAGCATTTT
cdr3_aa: CASSHGQGAFQPQHF

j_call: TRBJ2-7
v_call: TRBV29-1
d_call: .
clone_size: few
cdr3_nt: TGCAGCGTTGTGGGGCGGAGGTACGAGCAGTACTTC
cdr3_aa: CSVVGRRYEQYF

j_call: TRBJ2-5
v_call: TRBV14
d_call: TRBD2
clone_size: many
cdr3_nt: TGTGCCAGCAGCCAAGATCGTGGGCGGGGGTACAAAGAGACCCAGTACTTC
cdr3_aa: CASSQDRGRGYKETQYF

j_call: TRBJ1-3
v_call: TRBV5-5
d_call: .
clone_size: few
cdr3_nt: TGTGCCAGCAGCTTGGCCGGGTCGGCCTCTGGAAACACCATATATTTT
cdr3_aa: CASSLAGSASGNTIYF

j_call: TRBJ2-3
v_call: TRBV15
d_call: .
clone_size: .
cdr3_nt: TGTGCCACGGTATCGGGACTCAAAGATACGCAGTATTTT
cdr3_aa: CATVSGLKDTQYF

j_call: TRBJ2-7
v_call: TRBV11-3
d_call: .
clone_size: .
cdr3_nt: TGTGCCAGCAGCTTAAACAGGGCCCACTACGAGCAGTACTTC
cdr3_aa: CASSLNRAHYEQYF

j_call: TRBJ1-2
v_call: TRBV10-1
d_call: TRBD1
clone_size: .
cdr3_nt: TGCGCCAGCAGAAGGACAGGGAATTGTTGGGGCTACACCTTC
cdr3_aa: CASRRTGNCWGYTF

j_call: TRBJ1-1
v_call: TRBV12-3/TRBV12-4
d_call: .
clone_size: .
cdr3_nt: TGTGCCAGCAGTTTCCGACAAGTTGGTGAAGCTTTCTTT
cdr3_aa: CASSFRQVGEAFF

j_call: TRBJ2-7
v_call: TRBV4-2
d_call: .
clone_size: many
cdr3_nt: TGTGCCAGCAGCCAAGATTTGAACGGCTACGAGCAGTACTTC
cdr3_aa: CASSQDLNGYEQYF

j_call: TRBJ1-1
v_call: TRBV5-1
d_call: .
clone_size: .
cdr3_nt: TGCGCCAGCACCTCACAGGGGAACACTGAAGCTTTCTTT
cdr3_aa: CASTSQGNTEAFF

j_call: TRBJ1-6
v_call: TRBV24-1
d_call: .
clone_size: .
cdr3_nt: TGTGCCACCCAGGGCGTTGGGAATTCACCCCTCCACTTT
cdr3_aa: CATQGVGNSPLHF

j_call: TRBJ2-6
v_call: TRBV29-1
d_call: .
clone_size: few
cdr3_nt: TGCAGCGTGCAAGAAAAGGCCAAGGCTGGGGCCAACGTCCTGACTTTC
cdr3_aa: CSVQEKAKAGANVLTF

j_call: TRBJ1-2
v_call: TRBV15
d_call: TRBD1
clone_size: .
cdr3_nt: TGTGCCACCAGCAGAGATTGGGCAGGGGGATCCCGGAACTATGGCTACACCTTC
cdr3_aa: CATSRDWAGGSRNYGYTF

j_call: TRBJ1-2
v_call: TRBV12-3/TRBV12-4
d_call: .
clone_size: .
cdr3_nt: TGTGCCAGCAGTTTGGGGCCAGCAGTTGGCTACACCTTC
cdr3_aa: CASSLGPAVGYTF

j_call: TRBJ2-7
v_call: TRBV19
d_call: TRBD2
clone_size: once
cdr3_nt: TGTGCCAGTAGAGTGGGAGCGGGAGAGCCCGAGCAGTACTTC
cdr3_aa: CASRVGAGEPEQYF

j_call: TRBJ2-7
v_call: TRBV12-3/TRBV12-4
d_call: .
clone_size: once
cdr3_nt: TGTGCCAGCAGGGGGCAGGGTCGGTACGAGCAGTACTTC
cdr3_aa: CASRGQGRYEQYF

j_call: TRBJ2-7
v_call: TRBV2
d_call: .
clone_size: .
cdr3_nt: TGTGCCAGCAGTGAATCGGGCGGCCAGACCTACGAGCAGTACTTC
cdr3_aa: CASSESGGQTYEQYF

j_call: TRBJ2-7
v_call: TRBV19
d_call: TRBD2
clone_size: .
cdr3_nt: TGTGCCAGTAGTATAATGGATAGCGGGAGGGCCTACGAGCAGTACTTC
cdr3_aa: CASSIMDSGRAYEQYF

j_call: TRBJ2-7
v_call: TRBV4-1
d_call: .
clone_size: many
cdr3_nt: TGCGCCAGCAGCCAAGATCAGCAGGGCGCCAACGAGCAGTACTTC
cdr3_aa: CASSQDQQGANEQYF

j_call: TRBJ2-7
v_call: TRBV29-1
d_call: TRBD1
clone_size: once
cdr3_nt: TGCAGCGCTAGACTGTCGGACAGGAACTCTCCCTACGAGCAGTACTTC
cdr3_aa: CSARLSDRNSPYEQYF

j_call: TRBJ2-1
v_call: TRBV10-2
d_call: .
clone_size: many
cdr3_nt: TGCGCCACTACCACGACACCCTACAATGAGCAGTTCTTC
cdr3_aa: CATTTTPYNEQFF

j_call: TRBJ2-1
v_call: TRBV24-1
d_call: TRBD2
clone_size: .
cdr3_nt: TGTGCCACCAGTGATACTAAGCGGGAGCCCTACAATGAGCAGTTCTTC
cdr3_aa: CATSDTKREPYNEQFF

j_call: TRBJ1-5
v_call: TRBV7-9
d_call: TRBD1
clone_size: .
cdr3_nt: TGTGCCAGCAGAGGGACAGGGCTCGGCAATCAGCCCCAGCATTTT
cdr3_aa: CASRGTGLGNQPQHF

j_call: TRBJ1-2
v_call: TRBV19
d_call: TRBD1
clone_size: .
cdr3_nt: TGTGCCAGTAGTATATTACAGGGGGGGATCTATGGCTACACCTTC
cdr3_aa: CASSILQGGIYGYTF

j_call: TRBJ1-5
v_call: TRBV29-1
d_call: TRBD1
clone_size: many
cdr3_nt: TGCAGCGTCGTAAATGGACAGGGAAAGAGCAATCAGCCCCAGCATTTT
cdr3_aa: CSVVNGQGKSNQPQHF

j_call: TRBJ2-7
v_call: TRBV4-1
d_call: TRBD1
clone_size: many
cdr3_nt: TGCACCAGCAGCACCCTACAGGGGCACGAGCAGTACTTC
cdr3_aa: CTSSTLQGHEQYF

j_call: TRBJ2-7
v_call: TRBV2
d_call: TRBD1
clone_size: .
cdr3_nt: TGTGCCAGCTTATACCGGGACAGGGACATATACGAGCAGTACTTC
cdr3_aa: CASLYRDRDIYEQYF